This T cell receptor (beta chain) was found in a study of blood T cell repertoires in COVID-19. Background on the study: Italy, Spain and the United States were the sources of the convalescent and acute COVID-19 samples. Sources were T cells, B-cell-depleted T cells, or PBMCs; the material itself was cDNA or gDNA.

CDR1 is SEHNR and CDR2 is FQNEAQ in the germline V gene (reference sequence). V was trimmed by 1 base and J by 8 bases, leaving 14 bases between them. CDR3 length equals 14 residues. Original processing methods: Amplifying reference gene primers gave estimates of nucleated cell counts. Repertoires were generated with immunoSEQ multiplex PCR, while TCRdb's copy carries only in-frame clones and drops some. V and J calls and clone size are as listed in that table; D and trimming were resolved from the DNA. The table records roughly 200,000 clones, approximately 86% of them present only once. This chain joins TRBV7-9 and TRBJ1-2; possible D gene TRBD1, 5 bases. This sequence originates from a woman under 40 who had been exposed to COVID-19. The sequenced sample was PBMCs or T cells enriched from blood (not recorded which). The CDR3 nucleotides are TGTGCCAGCAGCTTAGACACAGGACCTACAGGCTACACCTTC. This encodes CASSLDTGPTGYTF.